This T cell receptor (beta chain) was observed in a study of blood T cell repertoires in COVID-19. Study in general: Sites in the United States, Italy and Spain provided acute and convalescent COVID-19 samples. PBMCs, B-cell-depleted T cells, or T cells provided the cDNA or gDNA that made up the material.

Original handling: The authors estimated nucleated cell counts from reference gene primer amplification. Some clones are missing from TCRdb's copy, which holds only in-frame ones; the method was immunoSEQ multiplex PCR. V and J calls and clone size are given by that table; D and trimming were obtained from the DNA. The table shows about 250,000 clones, with about 86% occurring only once. CDR3 size: 13 residues. V was pared by 4 bases and J by 4 bases, with 10 bases between. Germline assignment: CDR1 SGDLS and CDR2 YYNGEE. The V and J genes are TRBV9 and TRBJ2-3; perhaps TRBD1 as D (5 bases). This TCR came from a man older than 75 with acute or convalescent COVID-19. The specimen sequenced was peripheral blood. CDR3 amino acids: CASSPDNPDTQYF. DNA for the CDR3: TGTGCCAGCAGCCCGGACAACCCAGATACGCAGTATTTT.